This T cell receptor (beta chain) was documented in a study of blood T cell repertoires in COVID-19. Across the whole study: Acute and convalescent COVID-19 samples came from the United States, Italy and Spain. The analysed material was cDNA or gDNA that came from T cells, B-cell-depleted T cells, or PBMCs.

The ends lost 4 bases at V and 4 bases at J; junction bases unmatched: 8. This CDR3 contains 16 residues. The germline CDR1 and CDR2 sequences are KGHDR and SFDVKD. As originally analysed: Quantification of nucleated cells was approximated via reference gene primer amplification. Clones were read by immunoSEQ multiplex PCR, and TCRdb kept only the in-frame ones, dropping some. The DNA was the basis for D and trimming; V, J and clone size are from that table. The sample shows more than 85,000 clones, roughly 92% of them seen only once. The source material was peripheral blood. The TCR was taken from a man in his 60s with acute or convalescent COVID-19. The J gene is TRBJ2-3, the V gene TRBV24-1, with 9 bases aligning to TRBD2. CDR3 nucleotide sequence: TGTGCCACCAGTGAGTGGGTAGCGGGAGAGTCAGATACGCAGTATTTT. Amino acid sequence: CATSEWVAGESDTQYF.